Presented here are 13 T cell receptor beta chains from one specimen sequenced in a study of cytomegalovirus exposure and HLA in healthy donors. The PCR ran on 60 Vbeta and 13 Jbeta primers. Profiled with immunoSEQ multiplex PCR; TCRdb holds only in-frame clones, not every one. This table has some 100,000 clones, approximately 74% appearing once. Material: PBMCs. These receptors all come from a woman between 70 and 85 years old in good health and CMV-seropositive.

This chain connects TRBV5-8 to TRBJ2-7; 8 bases line up with TRBD1. Germline V gene sequence: CDR1 SGHTS, CDR2 YDEGEE. V shed 0 bases, J shed 2 bases, and the junction held 4 bases outside the gene matches. The CDR3 consists of 15 residues. This CDR3 reads CASSLGTGNPYEQYF. Here the CDR3 DNA reads TGTGCCAGCAGCTTGGGGACAGGGAATCCCTACGAGCAGTACTTC.

The chain couples TRBV18 to TRBJ1-3; maybe TRBD1 (6 bases). V gave up 5 bases and J gave up 0 bases, with 14 bases separating them. Germline CDR1 KGHSH, CDR2 LQKENI. CDR3 length: 16 amino acids. As DNA, the CDR3 is TGTGCCAGCTCATCACAGGGACTCCTCTCTGGAAACACCATATATTTT. Protein: CASSSQGLLSGNTIYF.

The chain employs TRBV6-1 and TRBJ2-2; D is possibly TRBD1 (5 bases). Germline CDR1 is MNHNS and CDR2 is SASEGT. V shed 5 bases and J shed 5 bases, with 9 bases lying between them. This CDR3 comprises 13 residues. The DNA of the CDR3 is TGTGCCAGCAGTCCTCAGGGAACCGGGGAGCTGTTTTTT. Protein product: CASSPQGTGELFF.

The chain carries TRBV4-3 and TRBJ1-6; TRBD1 might be the D (6 bases). Trimming stripped 0 bases from V and 8 bases from J, with 8 bases between. From germline, CDR1 is LGHNA and CDR2 YSLEER. This CDR3 has 14 residues. The CDR3 DNA sequence: TGCGCCAGCAGCCAAGACCAGGGGTATTCACCCCTCCACTTT. This translates into CASSQDQGYSPLHF.

As DNA, the CDR3 is TGTGCCAGCAGGGCCGGGACTAGCGGGAGCTACGAGCAGTACTTC. Its protein is CASRAGTSGSYEQYF. V is TRBV6-5 and J is TRBJ2-5; TRBD2 matches at 14 bases. The J call may be faulty, since TRBJ2-7 better matches the DNA end. The CDR3 length is 15 residues. The germline V gene has CDR1 MNHEY and CDR2 SVGAGI.

V usage is TRBV2 and J usage is TRBJ2-1, with 10 bases identical to TRBD2. This CDR3 has 20 amino acids. The junction had 15 bases not matched to a gene; V was cut back by 4 bases and J by 0 bases. The germline V gene has CDR1 SNHLY and CDR2 FYNNEI. In DNA, the CDR3 is TGTGCCAGCAGTGGCCTGACTAGCGGGCCTAAGAGGTCCTCCTACAATGAGCAGTTCTTC. This gives the protein CASSGLTSGPKRSSYNEQFF.

The chain is built from TRBV6-5 and TRBJ1-5; TRBD1 might be the D (6 bases). The CDR3 consists of 13 residues. Trimming removed 7 bases from V and 1 base from J, with 8 bases in between. Germline V lookup: CDR1 MNHEY, CDR2 SVGAGI. CDR3 protein: CASTQGSNQPQHF. The CDR3 DNA reads as TGTGCCAGCACACAGGGAAGCAATCAGCCCCAGCATTTT.

This clone has only a few counts. The DNA of the CDR3 is TGCAGCGCGCTCGACAGGGCTGGGGATACGCAGTATTTT. The encoded protein is CSALDRAGDTQYF. This chain connects TRBV29-1 to TRBJ2-3; the match to TRBD1 covers 7 bases. The CDR3 has 13 amino acids. Germline values: CDR1 SQVTM, CDR2 ANQGSEA. Trimming cost V 7 bases and J 6 bases; bases outside gene matches: 10.

This sequence joins TRBV11-2 and TRBJ1-1, with TRBD1 identical over 7 bases. Trimming removed 1 base from V and 8 bases from J; junction bases left unmatched: 4. Germline V CDR1 and CDR2: SGHAT, FQNNGV. The CDR3 has 13 amino acids. The CDR3 coding sequence is TGTGCCAGCAGCTTAGCCGGACAGGCCGAAGCTTTCTTT. Encoded protein: CASSLAGQAEAFF.

V and J are TRBV7-3 and TRBJ2-1; TRBD2 might be the D (5 bases). The CDR3 runs 11 residues. V lost 4 bases and J 10 bases, leaving 8 bases between the germline ends. Germline CDR1 reads SGHTA; CDR2 reads FQGTGA. In DNA form, the CDR3 reads TGTGCCAGCAGCTCTGGCGGGGAGCAGTTCTTC. Its translation: CASSSGGEQFF.

This clone was detected once. The rearrangement joins TRBV5-1 to TRBJ1-3, with D possibly being TRBD1 (6 bases). CDR1 SGHRS and CDR2 YFSETQ come from the germline V gene. V was cut by 0 bases and J by 8 bases, with 15 bases left in between. This CDR3 region has 15 residues. In nucleotides, the CDR3 is TGCGCCAGCAGCTTGGCCGGGGGGCTCGCGGACACCATATATTTT. Translation: CASSLAGGLADTIYF. Filled out from reference TRBV5-1 and TRBJ1-3, the complete variable domain reads KAGVTQTPRYLIKTRGQQVTLSCSPISGHRSVSWYQQTPGQGLQFLFEYFSETQRNKGNFPGRFSGRQFSNSRSEMNVSTLELGDSALYLCASSLAGGLADTIYFGEGSWLTVV.

The rearrangement uses TRBV15 and TRBJ2-5; the D gene is possibly TRBD2 (7 bases). The V and J ends lost 0 bases and 2 bases respectively, with 16 bases between them. The V gene's germline CDR1 is LNHNV and CDR2 YYDKDF (reference sequence). The CDR3 runs to 17 residues. Here the CDR3 reads CATSRDDRGARQETQYF. CDR3 sequence (DNA): TGTGCCACCAGCAGAGATGATCGGGGGGCCCGACAAGAGACCCAGTACTTC.

This clone was detected only once. This same CDR3 is encoded by further DNA sequences in the sample. The chain employs TRBV28 and TRBJ1-1; TRBD1 matches at 10 bases. The CDR3 spans 15 residues. The V segment lost 3 bases and the J segment 5 bases; nucleotides outside the gene matches: 6. Germline CDR1 is MDHEN and CDR2 is SYDVKM. The CDR3 loop is CASSLGQGFRTEAFF. The DNA for the CDR3 is TGTGCCAGCAGTTTGGGACAGGGGTTCAGGACTGAAGCTTTCTTT. Filled out from reference TRBV28 and TRBJ1-1, the complete variable domain reads DVKVTQSSRYLVKRTGEKVFLECVQDMDHENMFWYRQDPGLGLRLIYFSYDVKMKEKGDIPEGYSVSREKKERFSLILESASTNQTSMYLCASSLGQGFRTEAFFGQGTRLTVV.